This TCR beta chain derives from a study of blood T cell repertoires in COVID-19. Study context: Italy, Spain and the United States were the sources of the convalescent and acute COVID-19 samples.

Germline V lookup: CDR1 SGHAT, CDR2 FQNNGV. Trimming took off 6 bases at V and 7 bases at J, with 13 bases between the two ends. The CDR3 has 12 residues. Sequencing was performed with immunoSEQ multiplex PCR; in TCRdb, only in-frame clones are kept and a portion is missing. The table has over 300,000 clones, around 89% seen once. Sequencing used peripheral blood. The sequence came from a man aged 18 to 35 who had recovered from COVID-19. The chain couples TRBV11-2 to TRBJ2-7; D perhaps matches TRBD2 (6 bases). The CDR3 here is CASRATGGEQYF. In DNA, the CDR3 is TGTGCCAGCAGGGCCACAGGAGGGGAGCAGTACTTC.